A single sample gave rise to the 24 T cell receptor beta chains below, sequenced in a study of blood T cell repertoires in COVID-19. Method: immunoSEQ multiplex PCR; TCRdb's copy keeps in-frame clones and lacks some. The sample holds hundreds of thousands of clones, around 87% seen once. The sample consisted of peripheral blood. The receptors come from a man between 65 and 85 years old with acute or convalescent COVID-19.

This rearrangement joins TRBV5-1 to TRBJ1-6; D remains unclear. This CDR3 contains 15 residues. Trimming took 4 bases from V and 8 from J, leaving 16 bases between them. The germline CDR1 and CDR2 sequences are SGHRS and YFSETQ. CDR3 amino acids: CASSLNGPQDSPLHF. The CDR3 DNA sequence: TGCGCCAGCAGCCTGAATGGGCCTCAGGATTCACCCCTCCACTTT.

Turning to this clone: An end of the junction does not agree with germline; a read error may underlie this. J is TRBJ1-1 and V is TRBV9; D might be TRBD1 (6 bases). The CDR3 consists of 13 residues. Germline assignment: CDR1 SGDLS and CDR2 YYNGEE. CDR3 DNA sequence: TGTGCCAGCAGCGCTTCTTGGGACACCGAAGCTTTCTTT. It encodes CASSASWDTEAFF.

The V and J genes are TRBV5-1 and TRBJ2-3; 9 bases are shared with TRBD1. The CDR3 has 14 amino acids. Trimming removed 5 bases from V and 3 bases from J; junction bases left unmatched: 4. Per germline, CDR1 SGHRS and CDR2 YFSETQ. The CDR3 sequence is CASSPGTGTDTQYF. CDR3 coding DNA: TGCGCCAGCAGTCCCGGGACAGGGACAGATACGCAGTATTTT.

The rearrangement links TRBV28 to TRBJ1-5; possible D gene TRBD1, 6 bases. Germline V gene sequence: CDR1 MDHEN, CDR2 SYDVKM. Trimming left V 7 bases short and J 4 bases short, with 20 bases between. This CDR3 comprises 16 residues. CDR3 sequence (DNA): TGTGCCAGCATAACCCGTCCGGGACACCTTAATCAGCCCCAGCATTTT. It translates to CASITRPGHLNQPQHF.

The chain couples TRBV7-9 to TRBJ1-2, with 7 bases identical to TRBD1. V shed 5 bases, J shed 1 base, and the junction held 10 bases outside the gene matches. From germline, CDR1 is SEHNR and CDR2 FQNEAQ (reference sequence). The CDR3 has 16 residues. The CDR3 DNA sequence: TGTGCCAGCAGCAGGGGACAGCTTCGGAATAACTATGGCTACACCTTC. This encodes CASSRGQLRNNYGYTF.

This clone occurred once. The CDR3 bases are TGTGCCAGCAGTCCTGACAGGGGATATGGCTACACCTTC. This encodes CASSPDRGYGYTF. This sequence joins TRBV12-3 or TRBV12-4 and TRBJ1-2, with 8 bases fitting TRBD1. V lost 5 bases to trimming and J lost 5 bases; unmatched junction nucleotides: 4. CDR3 length equals 13 residues.

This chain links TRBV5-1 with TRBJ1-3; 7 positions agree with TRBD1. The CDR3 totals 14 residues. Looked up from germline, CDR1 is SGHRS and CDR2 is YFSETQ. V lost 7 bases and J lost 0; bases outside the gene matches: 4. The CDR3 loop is CASRQGRSGNTIYF. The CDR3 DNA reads TGCGCCAGCCGACAGGGACGCTCTGGAAACACCATATATTTT.

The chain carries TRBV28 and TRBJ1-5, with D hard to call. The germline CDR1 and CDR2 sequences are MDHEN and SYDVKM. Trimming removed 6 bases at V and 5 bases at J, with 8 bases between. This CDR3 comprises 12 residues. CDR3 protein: CASSPLYQPQHF. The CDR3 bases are TGTGCCAGCAGCCCCCTTTATCAGCCCCAGCATTTT.

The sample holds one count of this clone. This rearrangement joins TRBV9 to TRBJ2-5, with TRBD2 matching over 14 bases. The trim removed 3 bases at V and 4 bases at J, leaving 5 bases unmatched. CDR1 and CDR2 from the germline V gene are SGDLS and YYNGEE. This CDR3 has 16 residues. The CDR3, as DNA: TGTGCCAGCAGCGCAGGACTAGCGGGGGGAATAGAGACCCAGTACTTC. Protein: CASSAGLAGGIETQYF.

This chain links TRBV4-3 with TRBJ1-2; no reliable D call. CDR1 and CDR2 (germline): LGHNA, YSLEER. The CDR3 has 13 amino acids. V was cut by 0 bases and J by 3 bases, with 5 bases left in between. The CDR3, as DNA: TGCGCCAGCAGCCAAGATCGCGACTATGGCTACACCTTC. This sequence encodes CASSQDRDYGYTF.

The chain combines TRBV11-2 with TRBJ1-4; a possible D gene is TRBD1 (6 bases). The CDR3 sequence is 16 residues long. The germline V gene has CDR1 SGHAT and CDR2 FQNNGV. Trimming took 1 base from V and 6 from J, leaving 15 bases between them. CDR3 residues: CASSLGGGGGHEKLFF. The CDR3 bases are TGTGCCAGCAGCTTAGGGGGGGGCGGAGGGCATGAAAAACTGTTTTTT.

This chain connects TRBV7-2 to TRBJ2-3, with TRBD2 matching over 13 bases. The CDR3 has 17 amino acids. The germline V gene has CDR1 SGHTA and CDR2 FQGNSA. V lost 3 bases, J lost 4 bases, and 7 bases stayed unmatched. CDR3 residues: CASSFRTSGRGADTQYF. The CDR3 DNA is TGTGCCAGCAGCTTCCGAACTAGCGGGAGGGGCGCAGATACGCAGTATTTT. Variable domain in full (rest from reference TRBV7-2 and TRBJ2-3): GAGVSQSPSNKVTEKGKDVELRCDPISGHTALYWYRQSLGQGLEFLIYFQGNSAPDKSGLPSDRFSAERTGGSVSTLTIQRTQQEDSAVYLCASSFRTSGRGADTQYFGPGTRLTVL.

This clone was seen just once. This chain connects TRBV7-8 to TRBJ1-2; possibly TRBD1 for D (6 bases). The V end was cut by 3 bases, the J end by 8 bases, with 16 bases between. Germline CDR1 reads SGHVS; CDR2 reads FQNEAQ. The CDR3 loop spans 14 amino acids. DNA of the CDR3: TGTGCCAGCAGCTTCCTCGCAGGGACAAGGGGCTACACCTTC. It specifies CASSFLAGTRGYTF. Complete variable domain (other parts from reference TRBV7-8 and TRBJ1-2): GAGVSQSPRYKVAKRGQDVALRCDPISGHVSLFWYQQALGQGPEFLTYFQNEAQLDKSGLPSDRFFAERPEGSVSTLKIQRTQQEDSAVYLCASSFLAGTRGYTFGSGTRLTVV.

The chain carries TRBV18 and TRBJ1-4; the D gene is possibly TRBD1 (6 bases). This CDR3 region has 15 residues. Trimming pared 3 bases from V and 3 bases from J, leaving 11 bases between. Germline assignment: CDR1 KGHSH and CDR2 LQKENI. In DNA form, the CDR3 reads TGTGCCAGCTCACCTAACAGGGAACCTAATGAAAAACTGTTTTTT. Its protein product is CASSPNREPNEKLFF. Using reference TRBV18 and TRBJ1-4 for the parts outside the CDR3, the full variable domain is NAGVMQNPRHLVRRRGQEARLRCSPMKGHSHVYWYRQLPEEGLKFMVYLQKENIIDESGMPKERFSAEFPKEGPSILRIQQVVRGDSAAYFCASSPNREPNEKLFFGSGTQLSVL.

CDR3 bases: TGTGCCAGCAGCTTGGGCCAGGTTAATGAAAAACTGTTTTTT. This gives the protein CASSLGQVNEKLFF. The V and J genes are TRBV7-9 and TRBJ1-4; D not resolved. The CDR3 totals 14 residues. Trimming removed 3 bases at V and 4 bases at J, with 9 bases between. Germline loops: CDR1 SEHNR, CDR2 FQNEAQ (reference sequence).

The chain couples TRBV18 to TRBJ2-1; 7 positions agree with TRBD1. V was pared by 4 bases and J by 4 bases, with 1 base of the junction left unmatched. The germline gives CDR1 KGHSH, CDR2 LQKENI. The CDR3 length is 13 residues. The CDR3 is CASSLTGYNEQFF. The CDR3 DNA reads TGTGCCAGCTCACTGACAGGGTACAATGAGCAGTTCTTC.

The CDR3 reads CASSQDSRGLKNTEAFF. CDR3 bases: TGTGCCAGCAGCCAAGATAGCAGGGGGCTCAAGAACACTGAAGCTTTCTTT. The gene calls are TRBV3-1 (or the pseudogene TRBV3-2) and TRBJ1-1; 8 bases map to TRBD1. CDR1 and CDR2 from the germline V gene are LGHDT and YNNKEL (reference sequence). The trim removed 0 bases at V and 1 base at J, leaving 7 bases unmatched. There are 17 residues in the CDR3.

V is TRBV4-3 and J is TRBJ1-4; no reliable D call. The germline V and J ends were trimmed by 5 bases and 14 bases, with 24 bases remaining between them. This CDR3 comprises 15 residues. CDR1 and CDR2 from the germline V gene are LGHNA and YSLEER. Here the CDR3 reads CASSGRGSGMNRLFF. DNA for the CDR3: TGCGCCAGCAGCGGGAGAGGGTCTGGAATGAATAGGCTGTTTTTT.

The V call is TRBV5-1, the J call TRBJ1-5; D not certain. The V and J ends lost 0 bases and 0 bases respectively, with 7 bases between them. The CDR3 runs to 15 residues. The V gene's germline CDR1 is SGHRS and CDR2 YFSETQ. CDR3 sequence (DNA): TGCGCCAGCAGCTTGGCCGGTTATAGCAATCAGCCCCAGCATTTT. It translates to CASSLAGYSNQPQHF.

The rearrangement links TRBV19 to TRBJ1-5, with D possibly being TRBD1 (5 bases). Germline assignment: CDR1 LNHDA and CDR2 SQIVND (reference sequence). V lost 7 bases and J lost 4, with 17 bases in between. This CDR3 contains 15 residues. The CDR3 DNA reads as TGTGCCAGTATAACTGGGGCCTACTCAAATCAGCCCCAGCATTTT. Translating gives CASITGAYSNQPQHF.

CDR3 loop: CASMQGAIGELFF. Here the CDR3 DNA reads TGTGCCAGCATGCAGGGGGCCATCGGGGAGCTGTTTTTT. V gene TRBV6-5 combines with J gene TRBJ2-2; 8 nucleotides align to TRBD1. Looked up from germline, CDR1 is MNHEY and CDR2 is SVGAGI. The CDR3 loop spans 13 amino acids. V was pared by 7 bases and J by 7 bases, with 5 bases of the junction left unmatched.

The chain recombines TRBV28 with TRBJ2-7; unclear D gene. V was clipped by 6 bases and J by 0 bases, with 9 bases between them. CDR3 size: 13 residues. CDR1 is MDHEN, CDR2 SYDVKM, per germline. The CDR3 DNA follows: TGTGCCAGCAGCTTCCCCAGCTCCTACGAGCAGTACTTC. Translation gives CASSFPSSYEQYF.

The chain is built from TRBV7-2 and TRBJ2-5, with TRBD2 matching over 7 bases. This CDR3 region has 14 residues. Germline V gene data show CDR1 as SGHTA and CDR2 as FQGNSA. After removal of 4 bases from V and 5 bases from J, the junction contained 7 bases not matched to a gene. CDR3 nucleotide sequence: TGTGCCAGCAGCTCGGGACTATTTAAGGAGACCCAGTACTTC. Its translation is CASSSGLFKETQYF.

In nucleotides, the CDR3 is TGTGCCAGCAGTACAAACGATCAGCCCCAGCATTTT. This translates into CASSTNDQPQHF. The chain joins TRBV11-2 to TRBJ1-5; D remains unclear. Germline loops: CDR1 SGHAT, CDR2 FQNNGV. V was cut by 6 bases and J by 5 bases, with 8 bases left in between. This CDR3 region has 12 residues.